This T cell receptor beta chain appears in the sequencing data of a study of blood T cell repertoires in COVID-19. Study in general: The United States, Italy and Spain supplied acute and convalescent COVID-19 samples. Sources were T cells, B-cell-depleted T cells, or PBMCs; the material itself was cDNA or gDNA.

Authors' analysis steps: Amplifying reference gene primers gave estimates of nucleated cell counts. TCRdb's copy holds only in-frame clones and misses some; the assay was immunoSEQ multiplex PCR. V and J calls and clone size are as listed in that table; D and trimming were resolved from the DNA. The table has about 160,000 clones, approximately 88% seen once. The CDR3 sequence is 13 residues long. V lost 2 bases, J lost 0 bases, and 5 bases lay in between. Germline V lookup: CDR1 SGHRS, CDR2 YFSETQ. This rearrangement joins TRBV5-1 to TRBJ1-1, with TRBD1 as a possible D gene (5 bases). Source material: peripheral blood. This receptor was identified in a man in his sixties with acute or convalescent COVID-19. For the CDR3, the DNA is TGCGCCAGCAGCTTAGGGGTGAACACTGAAGCTTTCTTT. This translates into CASSLGVNTEAFF.